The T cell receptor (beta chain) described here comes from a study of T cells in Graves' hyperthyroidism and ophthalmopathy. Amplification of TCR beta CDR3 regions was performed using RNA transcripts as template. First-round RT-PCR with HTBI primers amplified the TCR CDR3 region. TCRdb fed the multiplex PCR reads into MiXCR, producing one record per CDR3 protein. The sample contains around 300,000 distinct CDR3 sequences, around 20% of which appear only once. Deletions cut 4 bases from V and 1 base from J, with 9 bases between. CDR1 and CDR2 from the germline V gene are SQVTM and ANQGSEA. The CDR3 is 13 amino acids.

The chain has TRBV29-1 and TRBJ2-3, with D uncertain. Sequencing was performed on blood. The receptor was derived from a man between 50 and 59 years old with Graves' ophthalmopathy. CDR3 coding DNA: TGCAGCGTTGGCGTTCTTGGCACAGATACGCAGTATTTT. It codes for CSVGVLGTDTQYF.